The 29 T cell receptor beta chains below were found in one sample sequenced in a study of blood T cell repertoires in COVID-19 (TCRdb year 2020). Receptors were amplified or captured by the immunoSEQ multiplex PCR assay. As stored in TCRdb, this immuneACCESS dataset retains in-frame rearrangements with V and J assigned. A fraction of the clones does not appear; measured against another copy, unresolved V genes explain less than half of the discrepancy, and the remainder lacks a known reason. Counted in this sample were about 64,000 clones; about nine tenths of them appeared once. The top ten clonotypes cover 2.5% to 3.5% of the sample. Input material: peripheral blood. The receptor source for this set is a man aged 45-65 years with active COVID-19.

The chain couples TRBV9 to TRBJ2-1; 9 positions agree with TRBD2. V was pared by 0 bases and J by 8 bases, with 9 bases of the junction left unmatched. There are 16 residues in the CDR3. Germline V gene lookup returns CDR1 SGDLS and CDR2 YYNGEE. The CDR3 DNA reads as TGTGCCAGCAGCGTAGTGGTAGCGGGAGCTACGGATGAGCAGTTCTTC. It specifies CASSVVVAGATDEQFF.

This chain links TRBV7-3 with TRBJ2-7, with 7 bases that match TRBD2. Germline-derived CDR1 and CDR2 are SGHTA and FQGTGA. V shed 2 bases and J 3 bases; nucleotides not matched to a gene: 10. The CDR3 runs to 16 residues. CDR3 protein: CASSLGPEREGYEQYF. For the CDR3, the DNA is TGTGCCAGCAGCTTAGGGCCCGAGCGGGAAGGCTACGAGCAGTACTTC.

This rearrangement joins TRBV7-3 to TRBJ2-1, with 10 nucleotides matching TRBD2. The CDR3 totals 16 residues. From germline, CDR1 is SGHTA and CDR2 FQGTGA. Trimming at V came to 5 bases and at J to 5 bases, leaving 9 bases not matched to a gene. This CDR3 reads CASSRHRTSGNNEQFF. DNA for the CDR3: TGTGCCAGCAGCCGCCATCGGACTAGCGGAAACAATGAGCAGTTCTTC.

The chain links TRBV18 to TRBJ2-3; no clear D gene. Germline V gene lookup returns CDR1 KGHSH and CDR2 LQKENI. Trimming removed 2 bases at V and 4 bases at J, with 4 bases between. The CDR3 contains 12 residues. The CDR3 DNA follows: TGTGCCAGCTCACCAACGGCAGATACGCAGTATTTT. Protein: CASSPTADTQYF.

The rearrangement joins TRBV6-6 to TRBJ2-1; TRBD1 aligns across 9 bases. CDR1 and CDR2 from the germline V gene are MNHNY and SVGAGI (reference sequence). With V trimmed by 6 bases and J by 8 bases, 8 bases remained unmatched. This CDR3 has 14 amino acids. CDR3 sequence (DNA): TGTGCCAGCAGCCCCGGGACAGGGATATATGAGCAGTTCTTC. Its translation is CASSPGTGIYEQFF.

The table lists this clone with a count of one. CDR3 DNA sequence: TGTGCCATCAGTGACCCCGGGGGGGCAAATGAAAAACTGTTTTTT. This sequence encodes CAISDPGGANEKLFF. The gene calls are TRBV10-3 and TRBJ1-4, with D perhaps TRBD1 (6 bases). The CDR3 is made up of 15 amino acids. Germline V gene lookup returns CDR1 ENHRY and CDR2 SYGVKD. The V end was cut by 3 bases, the J end by 5 bases, with 13 bases between.

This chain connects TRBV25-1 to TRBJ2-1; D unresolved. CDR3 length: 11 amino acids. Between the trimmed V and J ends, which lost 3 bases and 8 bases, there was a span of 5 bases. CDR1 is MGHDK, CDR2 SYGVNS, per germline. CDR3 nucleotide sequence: TGTGCCAGCAGTGATTCGGATGAGCAGTTCTTC. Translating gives CASSDSDEQFF.

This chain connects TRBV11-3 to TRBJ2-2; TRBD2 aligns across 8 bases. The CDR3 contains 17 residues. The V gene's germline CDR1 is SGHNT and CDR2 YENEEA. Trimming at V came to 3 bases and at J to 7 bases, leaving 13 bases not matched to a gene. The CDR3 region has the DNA TGTGCCAGCAGCTTGGCTGGGCGGGGGGACTTCGGCGGGGAGCTGTTTTTT. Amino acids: CASSLAGRGDFGGELFF. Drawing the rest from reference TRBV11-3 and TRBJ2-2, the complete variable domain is EAGVVQSPRYKIIEKKQPVAFWCNPISGHNTLYWYLQNLGQGPELLIRYENEEAVDDSQLPKDRFSAERLKGVDSTLKIQPAELGDSAVYLCASSLAGRGDFGGELFFGEGSRLTVL.

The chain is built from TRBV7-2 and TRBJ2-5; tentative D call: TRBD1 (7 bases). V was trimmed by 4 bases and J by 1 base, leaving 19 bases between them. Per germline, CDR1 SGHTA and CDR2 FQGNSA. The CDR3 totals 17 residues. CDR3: CASSSFRGALLQETQYF. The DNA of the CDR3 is TGTGCCAGCAGCTCATTCAGGGGGGCTCTCCTCCAAGAGACCCAGTACTTC.

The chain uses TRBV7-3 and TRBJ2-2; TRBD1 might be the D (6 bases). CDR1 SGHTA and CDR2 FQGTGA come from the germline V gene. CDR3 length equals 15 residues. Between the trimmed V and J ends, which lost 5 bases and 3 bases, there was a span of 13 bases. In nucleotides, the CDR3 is TGTGCCAGCAGCCAAGGGGGACGGGACACCGGGGAGCTGTTTTTT. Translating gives CASSQGGRDTGELFF.

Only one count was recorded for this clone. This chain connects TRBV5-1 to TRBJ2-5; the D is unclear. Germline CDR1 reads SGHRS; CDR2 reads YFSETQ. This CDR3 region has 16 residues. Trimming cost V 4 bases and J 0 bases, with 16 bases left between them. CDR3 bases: TGCGCCAGCAGCCCGCGCCCGATGGCGGACCAAGAGACCCAGTACTTC. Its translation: CASSPRPMADQETQYF.

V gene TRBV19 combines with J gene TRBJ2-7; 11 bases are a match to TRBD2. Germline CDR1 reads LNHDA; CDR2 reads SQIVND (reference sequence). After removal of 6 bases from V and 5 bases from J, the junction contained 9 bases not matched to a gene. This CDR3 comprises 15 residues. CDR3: CASRSSGRGPHEQYF. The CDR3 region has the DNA TGTGCCAGTAGGAGTAGCGGGAGGGGCCCCCACGAGCAGTACTTC.

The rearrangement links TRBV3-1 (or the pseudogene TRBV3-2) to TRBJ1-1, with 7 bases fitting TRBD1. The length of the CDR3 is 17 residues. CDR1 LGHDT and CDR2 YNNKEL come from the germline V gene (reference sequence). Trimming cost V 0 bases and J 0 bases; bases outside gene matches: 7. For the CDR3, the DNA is TGTGCCAGCAGCCAAGAGGGCAGGGGGGATTTGAACACTGAAGCTTTCTTT. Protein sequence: CASSQEGRGDLNTEAFF.

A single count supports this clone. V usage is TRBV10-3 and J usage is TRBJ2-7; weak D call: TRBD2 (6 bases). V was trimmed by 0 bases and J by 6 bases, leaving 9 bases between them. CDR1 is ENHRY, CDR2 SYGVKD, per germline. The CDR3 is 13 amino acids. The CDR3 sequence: CAISESKEGEQYF. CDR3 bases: TGTGCCATCAGTGAGTCGAAGGAGGGCGAGCAGTACTTC.

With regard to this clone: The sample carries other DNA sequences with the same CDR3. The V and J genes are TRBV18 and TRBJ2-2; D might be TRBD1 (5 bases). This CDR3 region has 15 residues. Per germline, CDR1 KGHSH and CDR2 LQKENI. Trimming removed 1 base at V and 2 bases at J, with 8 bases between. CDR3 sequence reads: CASSPQGVNTGELFF. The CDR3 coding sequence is TGTGCCAGCTCACCACAAGGGGTCAACACCGGGGAGCTGTTTTTT.

CDR3 loop: CATSDPAGSGLGTDTQYF. Here the CDR3 DNA reads TGTGCCACCAGTGATCCCGCGGGGAGTGGTCTAGGCACAGATACGCAGTATTTT. The gene calls are TRBV24-1 and TRBJ2-3; maybe TRBD2 (6 bases). Germline V gene data show CDR1 as KGHDR and CDR2 as SFDVKD. The ends were cut back, 3 bases at V and 1 base at J, with 19 bases in the middle. The CDR3 has 18 amino acids.

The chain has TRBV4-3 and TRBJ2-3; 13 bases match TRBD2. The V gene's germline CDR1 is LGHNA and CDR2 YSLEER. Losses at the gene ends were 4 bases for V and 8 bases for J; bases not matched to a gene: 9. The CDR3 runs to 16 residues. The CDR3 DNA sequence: TGCGCCAGCAGCCCGGGACTAGCGGGGACTCTTGGTACGCAGTATTTT. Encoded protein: CASSPGLAGTLGTQYF.

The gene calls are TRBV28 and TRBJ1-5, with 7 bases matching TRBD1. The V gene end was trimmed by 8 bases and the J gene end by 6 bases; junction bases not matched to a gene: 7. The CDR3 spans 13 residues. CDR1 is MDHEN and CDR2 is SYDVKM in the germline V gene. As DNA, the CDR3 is TGTGCCAGCGGGCAGGGGGTTGGTCAGCCCCAGCATTTT. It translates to CASGQGVGQPQHF.

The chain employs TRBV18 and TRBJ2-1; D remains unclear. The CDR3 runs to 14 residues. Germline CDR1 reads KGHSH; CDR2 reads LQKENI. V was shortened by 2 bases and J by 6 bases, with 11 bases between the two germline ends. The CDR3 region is CASSPSSRSNEQFF. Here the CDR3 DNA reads TGTGCCAGCTCACCATCATCTAGGAGCAATGAGCAGTTCTTC. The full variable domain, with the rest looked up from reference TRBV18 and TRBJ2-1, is NAGVMQNPRHLVRRRGQEARLRCSPMKGHSHVYWYRQLPEEGLKFMVYLQKENIIDESGMPKERFSAEFPKEGPSILRIQQVVRGDSAAYFCASSPSSRSNEQFFGPGTRLTVL.

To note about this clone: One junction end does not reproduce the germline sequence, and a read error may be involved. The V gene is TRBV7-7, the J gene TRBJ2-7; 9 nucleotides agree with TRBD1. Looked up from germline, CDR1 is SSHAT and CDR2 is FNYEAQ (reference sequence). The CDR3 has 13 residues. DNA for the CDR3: TGTGCTAGCAGCTTTGGGACAGGGAACGAGCAGTACTTC. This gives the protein CASSFGTGNEQYF.

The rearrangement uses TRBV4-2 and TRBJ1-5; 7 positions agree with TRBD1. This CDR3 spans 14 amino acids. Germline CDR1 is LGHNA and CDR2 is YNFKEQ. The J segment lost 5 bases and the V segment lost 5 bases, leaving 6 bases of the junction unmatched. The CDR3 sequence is CASSSRDSDQPQHF. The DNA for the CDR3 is TGTGCCAGCAGCTCCCGGGACAGCGATCAGCCCCAGCATTTT.

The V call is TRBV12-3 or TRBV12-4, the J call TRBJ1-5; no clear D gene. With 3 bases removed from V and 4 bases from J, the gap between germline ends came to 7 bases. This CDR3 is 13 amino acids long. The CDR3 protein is CASSFADNQPQHF. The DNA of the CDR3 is TGTGCCAGCAGTTTTGCGGATAATCAGCCCCAGCATTTT.

In nucleotides, the CDR3 is TGTGCCAGCAGCCGGATATTAGCGGGGAGCTCCTACGAGCAGTACTTC. It translates to CASSRILAGSSYEQYF. The chain couples TRBV14 to TRBJ2-7, with 8 bases aligning to TRBD2. CDR1 is SGHDN and CDR2 is FVKESK in the germline V gene. This CDR3 has 16 residues. The ends lost 4 bases at V and 0 bases at J; junction bases unmatched: 8.

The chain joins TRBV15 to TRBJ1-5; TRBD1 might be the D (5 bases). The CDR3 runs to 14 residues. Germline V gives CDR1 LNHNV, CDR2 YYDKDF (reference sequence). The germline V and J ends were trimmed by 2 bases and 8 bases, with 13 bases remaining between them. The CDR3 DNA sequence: TGTGCCACCAGCAGAAGTGGGAGGGGAAAGCCCCAGCATTTT. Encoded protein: CATSRSGRGKPQHF.

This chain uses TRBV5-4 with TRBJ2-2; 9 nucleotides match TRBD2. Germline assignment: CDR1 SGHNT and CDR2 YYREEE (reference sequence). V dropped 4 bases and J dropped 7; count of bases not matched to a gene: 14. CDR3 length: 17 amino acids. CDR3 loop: CASSTRGGGGAGGELFF. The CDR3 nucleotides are TGTGCCAGCAGCACTAGGGGTGGCGGGGGGGCCGGCGGGGAGCTGTTTTTT.

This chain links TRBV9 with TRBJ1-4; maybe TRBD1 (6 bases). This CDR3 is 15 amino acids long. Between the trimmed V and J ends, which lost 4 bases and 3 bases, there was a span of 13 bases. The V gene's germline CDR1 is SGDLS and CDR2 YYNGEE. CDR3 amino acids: CASSSQGGSNEKLFF. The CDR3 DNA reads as TGTGCCAGCAGCTCACAGGGCGGCTCTAATGAAAAACTGTTTTTT. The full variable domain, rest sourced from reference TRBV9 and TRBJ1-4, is DSGVTQTPKHLITATGQRVTLRCSPRSGDLSVYWYQQSLDQGLQFLIQYYNGEERAKGNILERFSAQQFPDLHSELNLSSLELGDSALYFCASSSQGGSNEKLFFGSGTQLSVL.

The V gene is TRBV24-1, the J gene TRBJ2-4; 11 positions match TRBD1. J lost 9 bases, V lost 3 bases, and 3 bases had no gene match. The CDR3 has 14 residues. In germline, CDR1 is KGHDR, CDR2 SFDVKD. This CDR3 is CATSDPGTGGIQYF. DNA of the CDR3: TGTGCCACCAGTGATCCCGGGACAGGGGGCATTCAGTACTTC.

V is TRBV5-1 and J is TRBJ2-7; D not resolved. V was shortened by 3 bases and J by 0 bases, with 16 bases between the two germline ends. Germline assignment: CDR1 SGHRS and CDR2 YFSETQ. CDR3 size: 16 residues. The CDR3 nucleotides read TGCGCCAGCAGCTACCACCCGGAGCGTACCTCCTACGAGCAGTACTTC. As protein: CASSYHPERTSYEQYF.

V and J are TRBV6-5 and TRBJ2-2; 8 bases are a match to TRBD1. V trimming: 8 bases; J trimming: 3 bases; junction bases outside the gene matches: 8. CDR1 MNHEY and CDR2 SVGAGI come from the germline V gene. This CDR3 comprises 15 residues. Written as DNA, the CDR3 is TGTGCCAGCTCCGGACAGGGAGCGTACACCGGGGAGCTGTTTTTT. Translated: CASSGQGAYTGELFF.